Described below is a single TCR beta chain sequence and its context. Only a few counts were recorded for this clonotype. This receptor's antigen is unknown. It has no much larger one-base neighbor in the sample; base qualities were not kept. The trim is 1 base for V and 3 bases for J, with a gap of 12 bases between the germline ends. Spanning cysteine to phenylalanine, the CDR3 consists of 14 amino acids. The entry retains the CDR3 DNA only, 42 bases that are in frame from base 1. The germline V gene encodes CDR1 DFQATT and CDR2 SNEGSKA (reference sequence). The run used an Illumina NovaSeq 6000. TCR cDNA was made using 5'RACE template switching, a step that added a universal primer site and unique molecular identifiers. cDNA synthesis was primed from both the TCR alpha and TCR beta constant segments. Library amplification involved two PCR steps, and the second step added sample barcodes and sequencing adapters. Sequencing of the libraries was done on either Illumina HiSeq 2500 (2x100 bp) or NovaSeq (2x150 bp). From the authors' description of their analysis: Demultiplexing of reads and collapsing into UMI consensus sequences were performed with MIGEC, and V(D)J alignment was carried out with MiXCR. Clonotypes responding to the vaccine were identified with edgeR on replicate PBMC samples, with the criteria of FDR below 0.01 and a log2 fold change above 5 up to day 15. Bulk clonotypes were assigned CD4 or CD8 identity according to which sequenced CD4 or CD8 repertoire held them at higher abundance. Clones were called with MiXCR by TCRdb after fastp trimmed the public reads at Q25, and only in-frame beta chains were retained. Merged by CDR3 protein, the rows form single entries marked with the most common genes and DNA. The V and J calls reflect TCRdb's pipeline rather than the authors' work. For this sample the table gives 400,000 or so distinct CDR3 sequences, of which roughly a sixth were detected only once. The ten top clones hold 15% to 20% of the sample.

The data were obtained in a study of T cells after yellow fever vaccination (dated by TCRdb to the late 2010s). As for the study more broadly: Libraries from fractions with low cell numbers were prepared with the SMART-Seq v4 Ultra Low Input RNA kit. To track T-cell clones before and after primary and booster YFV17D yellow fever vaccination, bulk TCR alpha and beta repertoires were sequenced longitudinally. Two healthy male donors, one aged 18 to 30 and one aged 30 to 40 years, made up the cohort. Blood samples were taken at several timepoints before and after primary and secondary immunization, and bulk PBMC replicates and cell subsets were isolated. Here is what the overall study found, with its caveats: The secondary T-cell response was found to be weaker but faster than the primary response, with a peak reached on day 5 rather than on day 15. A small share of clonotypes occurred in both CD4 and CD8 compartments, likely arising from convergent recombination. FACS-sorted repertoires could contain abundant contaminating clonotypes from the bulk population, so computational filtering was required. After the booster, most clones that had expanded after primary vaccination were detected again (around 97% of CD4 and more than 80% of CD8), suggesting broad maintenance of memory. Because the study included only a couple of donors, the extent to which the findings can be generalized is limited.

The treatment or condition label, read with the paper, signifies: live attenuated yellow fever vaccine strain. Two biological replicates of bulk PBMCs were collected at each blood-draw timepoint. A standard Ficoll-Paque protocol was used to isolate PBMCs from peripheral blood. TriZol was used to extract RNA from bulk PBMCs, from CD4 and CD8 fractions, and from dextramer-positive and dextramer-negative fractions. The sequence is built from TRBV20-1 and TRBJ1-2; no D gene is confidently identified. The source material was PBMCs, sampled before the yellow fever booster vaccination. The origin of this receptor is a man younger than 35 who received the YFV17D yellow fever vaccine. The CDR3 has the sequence CSARGNPGDYGYTF. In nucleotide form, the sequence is TGCAGTGCTAGAGGGAACCCTGGGGACTATGGCTACACCTTC.